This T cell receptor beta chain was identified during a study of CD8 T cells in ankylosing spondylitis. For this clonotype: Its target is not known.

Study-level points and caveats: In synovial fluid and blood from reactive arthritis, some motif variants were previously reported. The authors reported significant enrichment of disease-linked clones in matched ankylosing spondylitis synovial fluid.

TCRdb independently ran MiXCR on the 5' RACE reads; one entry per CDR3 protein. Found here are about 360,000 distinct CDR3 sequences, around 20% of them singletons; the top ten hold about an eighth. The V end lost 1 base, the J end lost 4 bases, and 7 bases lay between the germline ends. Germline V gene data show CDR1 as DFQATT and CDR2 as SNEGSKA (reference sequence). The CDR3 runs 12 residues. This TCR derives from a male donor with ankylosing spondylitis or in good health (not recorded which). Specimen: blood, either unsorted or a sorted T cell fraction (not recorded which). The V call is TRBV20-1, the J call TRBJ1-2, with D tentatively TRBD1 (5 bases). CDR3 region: CSARGTPYGYTF. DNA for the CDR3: TGCAGTGCTAGAGGGACACCCTATGGCTACACCTTC.